A selection of T cell receptor beta chains follows, all from one sample in a study of long-term antiretroviral therapy in people with HIV. Sequenced by immunoSEQ multiplex PCR; TCRdb stores in-frame clones only, minus some. Here the sample spans fewer than 40,000 clones, around 80% being singletons. The sample in question was unsorted PBMCs, obtained 3.1 years after starting antiretroviral therapy. Source of these receptors: a woman aged 45-59 years with HIV. Each CDR3 is given with its conserved first and last residue. A D gene is named only where the DNA matches it firmly. A row's size may be missing; if present it is once, few, many or a size class.

clone_size: few
d_call: -
j_call: TRBJ1-2
v_call: TRBV4-2
cdr3_nt: TGTGCCAGCAGCCAAGATCACAGGGACTATGGCTACACCTTC
cdr3_aa: CASSQDHRDYGYTF

clone_size: few
d_call: TRBD1
j_call: TRBJ2-2
v_call: TRBV5-4
cdr3_nt: TGTGCCAGCAGCCCCGGGACAGGGGTCACCGGGGAGCTGTTTTTT
cdr3_aa: CASSPGTGVTGELFF

clone_size: -
d_call: -
j_call: TRBJ1-2
v_call: TRBV7-9
cdr3_nt: TGTGCCAGCAGCTTCCCAGGGGTAGCCCAGGCGGACACCTTC
cdr3_aa: CASSFPGVAQADTF

clone_size: -
d_call: -
j_call: TRBJ1-2
v_call: TRBV29-1
cdr3_nt: TGCAGCGCCTTTAGGGGTAAGAACTATGGCTACACCTTC
cdr3_aa: CSAFRGKNYGYTF

clone_size: few
d_call: -
j_call: TRBJ2-3
v_call: TRBV7-9
cdr3_nt: TGTGCCAGCAGCCCCGGGGCGACGGGGGCCCGCACAGATACGCAGTATTTT
cdr3_aa: CASSPGATGARTDTQYF

clone_size: -
d_call: -
j_call: TRBJ2-3
v_call: TRBV5-6
cdr3_nt: TGTGCCAGCAGCGGCGGGGCTAGCACAGATACGCAGTATTTT
cdr3_aa: CASSGGASTDTQYF

clone_size: -
d_call: -
j_call: TRBJ1-1
v_call: TRBV19
cdr3_nt: TGTGCCAGTAGCGTAATGGTGACCGGGCCCACTGAAGCTTTCTTT
cdr3_aa: CASSVMVTGPTEAFF

clone_size: few
d_call: TRBD1
j_call: TRBJ1-5
v_call: TRBV5-6
cdr3_nt: TGTGCCAGCAGCTTACAGGGGATAAATCAGCCCCAGCATTTT
cdr3_aa: CASSLQGINQPQHF

clone_size: -
d_call: TRBD2
j_call: TRBJ2-3
v_call: TRBV19
cdr3_nt: TGTGCCAGTAGTATCCGGACTAGCGGGGGGGCAGATACGCAGTATTTT
cdr3_aa: CASSIRTSGGADTQYF

clone_size: -
d_call: -
j_call: TRBJ1-2
v_call: TRBV5-1
cdr3_nt: TGCGCCAGCAGCTTGGTACAGGGCTACGCCTATGGCTACACCTTC
cdr3_aa: CASSLVQGYAYGYTF

clone_size: -
d_call: -
j_call: TRBJ1-6
v_call: TRBV19
cdr3_nt: TGTGCCAGTAGTCCGCGAAAAGTGGGGATGGATTCACCCCTCCACTTT
cdr3_aa: CASSPRKVGMDSPLHF

clone_size: medium-sized
d_call: -
j_call: TRBJ2-3
v_call: TRBV7-8
cdr3_nt: TGTGCCAGCAGCCCTCTAGGTGGAGGCACAGATACGCAGTATTTT
cdr3_aa: CASSPLGGGTDTQYF

clone_size: -
d_call: -
j_call: TRBJ2-3
v_call: TRBV27
cdr3_nt: TGTGCCAGCAGTCCTCGACAGGCCCGAGATACGCAGTTTTTT
cdr3_aa: CASSPRQARDTQFF

clone_size: -
d_call: TRBD1
j_call: TRBJ2-2
v_call: TRBV12-5
cdr3_nt: TGTGCTAGTGCCACCCCGGACAGGGCTTCCGGGGAGCTGTTTTTT
cdr3_aa: CASATPDRASGELFF

clone_size: -
d_call: -
j_call: TRBJ2-1
v_call: TRBV21-1
cdr3_nt: TGTGCCAGCAGCAAAGGCGGGCCCCAGGGGGCGAATGAGCAGTTCTTC
cdr3_aa: CASSKGGPQGANEQFF

clone_size: -
d_call: -
j_call: TRBJ2-6
v_call: TRBV30
cdr3_nt: TGTGCCTGGAGTCGTATAGCGTTCTCTGGGGCCAACGTCCTGACTTTC
cdr3_aa: CAWSRIAFSGANVLTF

clone_size: -
d_call: -
j_call: TRBJ2-3
v_call: TRBV18
cdr3_nt: TGTGCCAGCTCACCACAGATCGACACAGATACGCAGTATTTT
cdr3_aa: CASSPQIDTDTQYF

clone_size: -
d_call: -
j_call: TRBJ2-1
v_call: TRBV6-5
cdr3_nt: TGTGCCAGCAGTTACCGGGCTATTGTGGGCAATGAGCAGTTCTTC
cdr3_aa: CASSYRAIVGNEQFF

clone_size: once
d_call: -
j_call: TRBJ1-1
v_call: TRBV4-2
cdr3_nt: TGTGCCAGCAGCCAGCGGTTGAACACTGAAGCTTTCTTT
cdr3_aa: CASSQRLNTEAFF

clone_size: -
d_call: TRBD1
j_call: TRBJ2-2
v_call: TRBV5-1
cdr3_nt: TGCGCCAGCAGCTCCCCGAAACCGACAGGGGGATCCACCGGGGAGCTGTTTTTT
cdr3_aa: CASSSPKPTGGSTGELFF

clone_size: -
d_call: -
j_call: TRBJ2-7
v_call: TRBV11-2
cdr3_nt: TGTGCCAGCAGCTTAATCTACGAGCAGTACTTC
cdr3_aa: CASSLIYEQYF

clone_size: once
d_call: -
j_call: TRBJ2-3
v_call: TRBV6-1
cdr3_nt: TGTGCCAGCAGTGCAGATTCCCCGAAACGGGATACGCAGTATTTT
cdr3_aa: CASSADSPKRDTQYF

clone_size: once
d_call: -
j_call: TRBJ1-2
v_call: TRBV11-3
cdr3_nt: TGTGCCAGCAGCCCCGACGGGCCCTATGGCTACACCTTC
cdr3_aa: CASSPDGPYGYTF

clone_size: -
d_call: -
j_call: TRBJ2-1
v_call: TRBV4-1
cdr3_nt: TGCGCCAGCAGCCAAAGTGGGACCCAAAGGGGCAATGAGCAGTTCTTC
cdr3_aa: CASSQSGTQRGNEQFF

clone_size: -
d_call: -
j_call: TRBJ2-3
v_call: TRBV5-8
cdr3_nt: TGTGCCAGCTACCCCCGGTTCTTTGGACTCACTTCCTTCACAGATACGCAGTATTTT
cdr3_aa: CASYPRFFGLTSFTDTQYF

clone_size: -
d_call: -
j_call: TRBJ1-1
v_call: TRBV15
cdr3_nt: TGTGCCACCAGCAGGGTAGAAACTGAAGCTTTCTTT
cdr3_aa: CATSRVETEAFF

clone_size: once
d_call: TRBD1
j_call: TRBJ2-1
v_call: TRBV6-1
cdr3_nt: TGTGCCAGCAGTGAATTAGGACAGGCCAATGAGCAGTTCTTC
cdr3_aa: CASSELGQANEQFF

clone_size: -
d_call: -
j_call: TRBJ2-2
v_call: TRBV29-1
cdr3_nt: TGCAGCGTTGAAGATCTGGGAACCAACACCGGGGAGCTGTTTTTT
cdr3_aa: CSVEDLGTNTGELFF

clone_size: -
d_call: TRBD1
j_call: TRBJ2-1
v_call: TRBV18
cdr3_nt: TGTGCCAGCTCACGACTAAACCGGGACAGGGATCACAATGAGCAGTTCTTC
cdr3_aa: CASSRLNRDRDHNEQFF

clone_size: few
d_call: TRBD2
j_call: TRBJ2-5
v_call: TRBV2
cdr3_nt: TGTGCCAGCGAGAGGAACGGGAGGGTGGAGACCCAGTACTTC
cdr3_aa: CASERNGRVETQYF

clone_size: -
d_call: -
j_call: TRBJ1-1
v_call: TRBV2
cdr3_nt: TGTGCCAGCAGCACCTTACAGAACACTGAAGCTTTCTTT
cdr3_aa: CASSTLQNTEAFF